This T cell receptor (beta chain) stems from a study of graft-versus-host responses after intestinal transplantation. Study findings and constraints: Graft-donor T cell macrochimerism in patients accompanied high graft-versus-host to host-versus-graft clonal ratios in allografts. GvH clones were found in recipient marrow; some appeared first in ileum or blood.

V lost 6 bases and J 8 bases, leaving 16 bases between the germline ends. Germline V gene lookup returns CDR1 MNHEY and CDR2 SVGAGI. The CDR3 runs to 13 residues. Processing was applied to graft tissue in order to liberate intraepithelial and lamina propria lymphocytes. Note on this clone: Its antigen remains unknown.

Assay used: immunoSEQ multiplex PCR; TCRdb lists only in-frame clones, some missing. The data contain around 16,000 clones, roughly 83% of them seen just once; the ten biggest clones take up under 4%. The V and J genes are TRBV6-5 and TRBJ1-2; D is possibly TRBD1 (6 bases). The receptor was derived from a human patient who received an intestinal transplant, so some T cells may come from the graft donor. Sequences were derived from ileum tissue, sampled around 580 days after intestinal transplantation. CDR3 amino acids: CASRRTDLSGYTF. The CDR3 DNA sequence: TGTGCCAGCAGGCGGACAGACCTCTCAGGCTACACCTTC.